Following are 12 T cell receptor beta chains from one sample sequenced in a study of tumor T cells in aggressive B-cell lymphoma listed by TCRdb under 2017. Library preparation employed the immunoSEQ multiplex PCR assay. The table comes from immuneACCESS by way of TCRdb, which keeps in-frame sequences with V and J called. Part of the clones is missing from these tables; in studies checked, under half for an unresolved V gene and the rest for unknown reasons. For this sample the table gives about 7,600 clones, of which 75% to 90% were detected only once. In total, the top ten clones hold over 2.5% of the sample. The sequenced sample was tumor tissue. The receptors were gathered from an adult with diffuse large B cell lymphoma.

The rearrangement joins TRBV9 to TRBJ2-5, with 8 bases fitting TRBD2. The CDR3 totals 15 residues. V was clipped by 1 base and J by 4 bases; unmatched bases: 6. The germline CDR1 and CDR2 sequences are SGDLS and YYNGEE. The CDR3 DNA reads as TGTGCCAGCAGCGTACTTAATAGCGGGGTAGAGACCCAGTACTTC. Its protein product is CASSVLNSGVETQYF.

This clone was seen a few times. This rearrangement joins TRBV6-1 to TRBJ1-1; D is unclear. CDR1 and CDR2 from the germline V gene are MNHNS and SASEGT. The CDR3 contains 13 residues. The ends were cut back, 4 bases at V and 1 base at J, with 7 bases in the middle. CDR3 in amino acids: CASSGTRNTEAFF. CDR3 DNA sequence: TGTGCCAGCAGTGGTACACGGAACACTGAAGCTTTCTTT.

This chain's CDR3 is CASLRGTEAFF. CDR3 DNA: TGTGCCAGTCTTCGGGGCACTGAAGCTTTCTTT. The chain combines TRBV11-1 with TRBJ1-1; no clear D gene. The V end was cut by 9 bases, the J end by 4 bases, with 9 bases between. Per the germline V gene, CDR1 is SGHAT and CDR2 is FQDESV (reference sequence). The CDR3 covers 11 residues.

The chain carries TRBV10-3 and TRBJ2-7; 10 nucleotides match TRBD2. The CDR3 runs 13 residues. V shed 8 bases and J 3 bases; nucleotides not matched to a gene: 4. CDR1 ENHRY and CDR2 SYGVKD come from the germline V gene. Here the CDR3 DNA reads TGTGCCATCGGACTAGCGGTAGACTACGAGCAGTACTTC. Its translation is CAIGLAVDYEQYF.

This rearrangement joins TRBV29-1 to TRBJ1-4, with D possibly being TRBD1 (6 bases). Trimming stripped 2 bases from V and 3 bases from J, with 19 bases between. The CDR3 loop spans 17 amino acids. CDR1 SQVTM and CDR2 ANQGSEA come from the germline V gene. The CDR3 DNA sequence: TGCAGCGTTGAAACTGATTTTGGGGGCGCCGCTAATGAAAAACTGTTTTTT. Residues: CSVETDFGGAANEKLFF.

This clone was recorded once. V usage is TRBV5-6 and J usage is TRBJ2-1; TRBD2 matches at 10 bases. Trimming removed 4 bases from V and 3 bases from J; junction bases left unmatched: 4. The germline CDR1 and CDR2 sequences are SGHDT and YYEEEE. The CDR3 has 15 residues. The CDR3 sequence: CASSTGLAVYNEQFF. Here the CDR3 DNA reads TGTGCCAGCAGCACCGGACTAGCGGTCTACAATGAGCAGTTCTTC.

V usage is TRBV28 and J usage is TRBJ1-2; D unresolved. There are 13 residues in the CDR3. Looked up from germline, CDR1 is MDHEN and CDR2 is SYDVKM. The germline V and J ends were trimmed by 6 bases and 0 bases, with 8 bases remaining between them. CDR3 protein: CASSPGTNYGYTF. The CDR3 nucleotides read TGTGCCAGCAGCCCGGGTACTAACTATGGCTACACCTTC.

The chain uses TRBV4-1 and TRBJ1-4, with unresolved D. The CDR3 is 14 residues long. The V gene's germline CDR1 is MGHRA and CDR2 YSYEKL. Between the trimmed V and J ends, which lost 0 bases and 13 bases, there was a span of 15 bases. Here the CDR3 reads CASSQDFIPLGLFF. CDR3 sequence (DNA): TGCGCCAGCAGCCAAGATTTTATTCCACTAGGACTGTTTTTT.

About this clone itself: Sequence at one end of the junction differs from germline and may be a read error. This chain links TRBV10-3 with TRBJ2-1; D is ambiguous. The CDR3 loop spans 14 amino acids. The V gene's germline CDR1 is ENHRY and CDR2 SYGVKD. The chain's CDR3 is CAIRVRPQYTEQFF. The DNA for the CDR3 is TGTGCCATCAGAGTCAGGCCTCAGTACACTGAGCAGTTCTTC.

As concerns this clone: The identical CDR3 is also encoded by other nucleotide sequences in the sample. CDR3 nucleotide sequence: TGTGCCAGTAGAACAGCCTACAATGAGCAGTTCTTC. Translating gives CASRTAYNEQFF. The chain uses TRBV19 and TRBJ2-1; D unclear. There are 12 residues in the CDR3. Trimming took off 6 bases at V and 2 bases at J, with 5 bases between the two ends. Germline V gene lookup returns CDR1 LNHDA and CDR2 SQIVND (reference sequence).

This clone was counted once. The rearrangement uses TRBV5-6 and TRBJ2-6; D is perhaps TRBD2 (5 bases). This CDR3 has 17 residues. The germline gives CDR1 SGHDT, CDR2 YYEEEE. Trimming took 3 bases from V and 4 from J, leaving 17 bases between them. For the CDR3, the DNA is TGTGCCAGCAGCTGGGGTACGGGGTGGGCCGGGGCCAACGTCCTGACTTTC. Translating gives CASSWGTGWAGANVLTF.

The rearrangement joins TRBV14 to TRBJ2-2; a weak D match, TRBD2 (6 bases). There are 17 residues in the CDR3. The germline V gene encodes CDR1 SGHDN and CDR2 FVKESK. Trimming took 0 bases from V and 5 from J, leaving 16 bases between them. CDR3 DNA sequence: TGTGCCAGCAGCCAAGATTACGGGGGTCTCTTTACCGGGGAGCTGTTTTTT. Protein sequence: CASSQDYGGLFTGELFF.